These T cell receptor beta chains were read from a single sample in a study of graft-versus-host responses after intestinal transplantation. Their antigens remain unidentified. Profiled with immunoSEQ multiplex PCR; TCRdb holds only in-frame clones, not every one. The sample has around 67,000 clones; almost 90% are singletons. Sequenced here: unstimulated CD8+ T cells sorted from spleen or lymph node cells, sampled before transplant. Source of these receptors: a human donor who was the organ donor for an intestinal transplant. Each CDR3 is given with its conserved first and last residue. The D gene is left open where the match is weak. A row's size may be missing; if present it is once, few, many or a size class.

CDR3aa	CDR3nt	d_gene	len	v_gene	j_gene	abundance
CASGLSGTGGTEAFF	TGTGCTAGTGGTTTGTCCGGGACAGGGGGAACTGAAGCTTTCTTT	TRBD1	15	TRBV12-5	TRBJ1-1	once
CASFQQGTGNQPQHF	TGTGCCAGCTTCCAACAGGGTACGGGCAATCAGCCCCAGCATTTT	NA	15	TRBV28	TRBJ1-5	NA
CASMDIDNSPLHF	TGTGCCAGCATGGACATAGATAATTCACCCCTCCACTTT	NA	13	TRBV27	TRBJ1-6	NA
CASSSEREVNQPQHF	TGTGCCAGCAGCTCCGAGAGGGAGGTCAATCAGCCCCAGCATTTT	NA	15	TRBV7-9	TRBJ1-5	few
CASILAGREQFF	TGTGCCAGCATTCTCGCAGGCAGAGAGCAGTTCTTC	NA	12	TRBV6-1	TRBJ2-1	NA
CASSLDLDVLSTDTQYF	TGTGCCAGCAGCTTAGACTTAGATGTTCTGAGCACAGATACGCAGTATTTT	NA	17	TRBV7-6	TRBJ2-3	NA
CASSGLAGELFF	TGCGCCAGCAGTGGGCTGGCCGGGGAGCTGTTTTTT	NA	12	TRBV4-3	TRBJ2-2	NA
CAISETPTPNNEQFF	TGTGCCATCAGTGAGACGCCCACTCCCAACAATGAGCAGTTCTTC	NA	15	TRBV10-3	TRBJ2-1	NA
CACWTGADYGYTF	TGTGCCTGCTGGACAGGGGCAGACTATGGCTACACCTTC	TRBD1	13	TRBV2	TRBJ1-2	NA
CASSLTRVTGELFF	TGTGCCAGCAGTTTAACCCGCGTGACCGGGGAGCTGTTTTTT	NA	14	TRBV28	TRBJ2-2	NA
CASSQDIVTSGGSLAKNIQYF	TGCGCCAGCAGCCAAGATATTGTGACTAGCGGGGGATCACTAGCCAAAAACATTCAGTACTTC	TRBD2	21	TRBV4-1	TRBJ2-4	NA
CASSLRTGGSSTGELFF	TGTGCCAGCAGTTTACGGACAGGGGGGAGTAGCACCGGGGAGCTGTTTTTT	TRBD1	17	TRBV28	TRBJ2-2	NA
CASSLPGTAGTEAFF	TGTGCCAGTAGTCTACCTGGGACGGCGGGGACTGAAGCTTTCTTT	NA	15	TRBV19	TRBJ1-1	NA
CASSLEGRQPQHF	TGTGCCAGCAGCTTAGAGGGGCGTCAGCCCCAGCATTTT	NA	13	TRBV7-9	TRBJ1-5	NA
CASSSHYNSPLHF	TGTGCCAGCAGTAGCCACTATAATTCACCCCTCCACTTT	NA	13	TRBV27	TRBJ1-6	NA
CASSPTGTDTQYF	TGTGCCAGCAGCCCGACAGGCACAGATACGCAGTATTTT	NA	13	TRBV6-4	TRBJ2-3	NA
CASSLYAGGYNEQFF	TGCGCCAGCAGCTTGTACGCGGGGGGATACAATGAGCAGTTCTTC	TRBD2	15	TRBV5-1	TRBJ2-1	NA
CASTTNRGLEAFF	TGTGCCAGCACCACCAACAGGGGGCTAGAAGCTTTCTTT	TRBD1	13	TRBV6-1	TRBJ1-1	NA
CASSVVGHRDPDTQYF	TGTGCCAGCAGCGTAGTAGGTCACAGGGATCCAGATACGCAGTATTTT	NA	16	TRBV9	TRBJ2-3	NA
CASNPGQFSYNEQFF	TGTGCCAGCAACCCGGGACAGTTCTCCTACAATGAGCAGTTCTTC	TRBD1	15	TRBV6-1	TRBJ2-1	NA
CASSIANRGLTDTQYF	TGTGCCAGCAGCATCGCTAACAGGGGGCTCACAGATACGCAGTATTTT	TRBD1	16	TRBV5-5	TRBJ2-3	NA
CASSLRRGGWETQYF	TGTGCCAGCAGTTTGAGGCGGGGGGGCTGGGAGACCCAGTACTTC	TRBD2	15	TRBV27	TRBJ2-5	NA
CASSVRGNTGELFF	TGTGCCAGCAGCGTACGAGGAAACACCGGGGAGCTGTTTTTT	NA	14	TRBV9	TRBJ2-2	once
CASSQDPRPTGEIRGYTF	TGCGCCAGCAGCCAAGACCCCCGGCCGACAGGGGAGATTCGCGGCTACACCTTC	TRBD1	18	TRBV4-3	TRBJ1-2	NA
CASTSIPPGPNQPQHF	TGTGCCAGTACTAGTATACCCCCAGGGCCCAATCAGCCCCAGCATTTT	NA	16	TRBV19	TRBJ1-5	NA
CASSNSPPEVNTEAFF	TGTGCCAGCAGTAATAGCCCCCCCGAGGTGAACACTGAAGCTTTCTTT	NA	16	TRBV6-6	TRBJ1-1	few
CASSDEQGAQETQYF	TGTGCCAGCAGTGACGAACAGGGTGCCCAAGAGACCCAGTACTTC	NA	15	TRBV27	TRBJ2-5	once
CASSEITQYQETQYF	TGTGCCAGCAGTGAAATAACACAGTACCAAGAGACCCAGTACTTC	NA	15	TRBV6-1	TRBJ2-5	NA
CASSFAGGIIGELFF	TGTGCCAGCAGTTTTGCGGGGGGGATAATCGGGGAGCTGTTTTTT	TRBD2	15	TRBV28	TRBJ2-2	NA
CASSADPGETDTQYF	TGTGCCAGCAGTGCTGACCCGGGGGAGACAGATACGCAGTATTTT	NA	15	TRBV6-5	TRBJ2-3	NA
CASSATGNREQFF	TGTGCCAGCAGCGCGACAGGGAATCGGGAGCAGTTCTTC	TRBD1	13	TRBV6-1	TRBJ2-1	NA
CASNHGSGRPNEKLFF	TGTGCCAGCAACCACGGGTCTGGCAGACCTAATGAAAAACTGTTTTTT	NA	16	TRBV2	TRBJ1-4	NA
CSVGNGTGGKTQYF	TGCAGCGTCGGTAACGGGACAGGGGGGAAGACCCAGTACTTC	TRBD1	14	TRBV29-1	TRBJ2-5	NA
CASRSSPGTGADYGYTF	TGTGCCAGCAGGTCCTCACCGGGTACAGGGGCGGACTATGGCTACACCTTC	TRBD1	17	TRBV27	TRBJ1-2	NA
CASSPRTEDGYTF	TGTGCCAGCAGTCCAAGGACAGAGGATGGCTACACCTTC	NA	13	TRBV25-1	TRBJ1-2	NA
CASSYRGTDTQYF	TGTGCCAGCAGTTACCGGGGCACAGATACGCAGTATTTT	NA	13	TRBV6-5	TRBJ2-3	NA
CASSPQENTEAFF	TGTGCCAGCAGTCCACAGGAGAACACTGAAGCTTTCTTT	NA	13	TRBV6-4	TRBJ1-1	NA
CASSQDNRVGYGYTF	TGTGCCAGCAGCCAAGATAACAGAGTAGGTTATGGCTACACCTTC	NA	15	TRBV14	TRBJ1-2	NA
CASNDGEDGGKHF	TGTGCCAGCAACGACGGAGAGGATGGCGGGAAACATTTT	NA	13	TRBV28	TRBJ1-5	NA
CASSESTAAGGPTDTQYF	TGCGCCAGCAGTGAGTCGACGGCGGCAGGGGGCCCCACAGATACGCAGTATTTT	TRBD1	18	TRBV10-2	TRBJ2-3	NA
CASSLVISGGQETQYF	TGTGCCAGCAGTTTAGTTATTAGCGGGGGGCAAGAGACCCAGTACTTC	TRBD2	16	TRBV27	TRBJ2-5	NA
CASSLEGHREKLFF	TGCGCCAGCAGCTTGGAGGGGCACCGTGAAAAACTGTTTTTT	NA	14	TRBV5-1	TRBJ1-4	NA
CANRDRDTDTQYF	TGTGCCAACCGGGACAGGGACACAGATACGCAGTATTTT	TRBD1	13	TRBV28	TRBJ2-3	NA
CASSLGAGFGGYTF	TGTGCCAGCAGCTTAGGAGCCGGGTTTGGGGGCTACACCTTC	NA	14	TRBV13	TRBJ1-2	NA
CATSRTGASTDTQYF	TGTGCCACCAGCAGGACAGGTGCTAGCACAGATACGCAGTATTTT	NA	15	TRBV15	TRBJ2-3	NA
CASSQVGGGGGEKLFF	TGCGCCAGCAGCCAAGTCGGTGGGGGAGGGGGAGAAAAACTGTTTTTT	NA	16	TRBV4-1	TRBJ1-4	once
CASSVNIQGAGTGELFF	TGTGCCAGCAGCGTAAATATCCAGGGGGCTGGCACCGGGGAGCTGTTTTTT	TRBD1	17	TRBV9	TRBJ2-2	once
CASSVWVSTSGGKNTGELFF	TGTGCCAGCAGTGTTTGGGTGTCGACTAGCGGGGGGAAGAACACCGGGGAGCTGTTTTTT	TRBD2	20	TRBV2	TRBJ2-2	NA
CASSLVTAEGSENTGELFF	TGTGCCAGCAGTTTAGTTACAGCGGAAGGCTCAGAGAACACCGGGGAGCTGTTTTTT	NA	19	TRBV28	TRBJ2-2	NA
CASSPSGGGKETQYF	TGTGCCAGCAGTCCGAGCGGGGGGGGTAAGGAGACCCAGTACTTC	TRBD2	15	TRBV6-5	TRBJ2-5	NA
CASLGRADSNQPQHF	TGTGCCAGCCTCGGTCGCGCGGATAGCAATCAGCCCCAGCATTTT	NA	15	TRBV27	TRBJ1-5	NA